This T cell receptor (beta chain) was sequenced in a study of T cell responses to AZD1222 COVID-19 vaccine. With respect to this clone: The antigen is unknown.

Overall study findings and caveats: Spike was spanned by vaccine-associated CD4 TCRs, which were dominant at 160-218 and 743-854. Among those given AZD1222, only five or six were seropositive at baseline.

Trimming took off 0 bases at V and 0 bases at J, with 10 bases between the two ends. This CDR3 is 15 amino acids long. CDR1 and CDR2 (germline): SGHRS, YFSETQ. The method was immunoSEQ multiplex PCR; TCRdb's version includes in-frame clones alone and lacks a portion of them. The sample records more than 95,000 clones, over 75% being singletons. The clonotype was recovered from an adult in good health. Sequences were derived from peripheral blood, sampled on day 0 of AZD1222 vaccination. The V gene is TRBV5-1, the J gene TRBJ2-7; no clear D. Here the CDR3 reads CASSLVASHSYEQYF. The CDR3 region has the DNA TGCGCCAGCAGCTTGGTTGCCAGCCACTCCTACGAGCAGTACTTC.